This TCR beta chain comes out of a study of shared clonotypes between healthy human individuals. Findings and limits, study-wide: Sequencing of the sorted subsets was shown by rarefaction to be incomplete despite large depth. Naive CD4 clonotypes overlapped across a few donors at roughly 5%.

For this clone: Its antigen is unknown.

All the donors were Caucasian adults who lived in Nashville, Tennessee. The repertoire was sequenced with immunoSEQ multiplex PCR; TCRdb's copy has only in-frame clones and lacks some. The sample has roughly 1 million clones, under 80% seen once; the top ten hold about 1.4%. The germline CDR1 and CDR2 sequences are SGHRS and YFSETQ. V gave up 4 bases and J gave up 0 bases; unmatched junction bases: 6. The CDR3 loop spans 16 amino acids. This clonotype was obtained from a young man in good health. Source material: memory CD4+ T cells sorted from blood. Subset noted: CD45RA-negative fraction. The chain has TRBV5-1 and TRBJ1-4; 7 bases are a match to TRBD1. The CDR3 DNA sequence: TGCGCCAGCAGCCCGGGCGGACAGGCAACTAATGAAAAACTGTTTTTT. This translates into CASSPGGQATNEKLFF. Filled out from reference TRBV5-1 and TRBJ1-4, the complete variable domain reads KAGVTQTPRYLIKTRGQQVTLSCSPISGHRSVSWYQQTPGQGLQFLFEYFSETQRNKGNFPGRFSGRQFSNSRSEMNVSTLELGDSALYLCASSPGGQATNEKLFFGSGTQLSVL.